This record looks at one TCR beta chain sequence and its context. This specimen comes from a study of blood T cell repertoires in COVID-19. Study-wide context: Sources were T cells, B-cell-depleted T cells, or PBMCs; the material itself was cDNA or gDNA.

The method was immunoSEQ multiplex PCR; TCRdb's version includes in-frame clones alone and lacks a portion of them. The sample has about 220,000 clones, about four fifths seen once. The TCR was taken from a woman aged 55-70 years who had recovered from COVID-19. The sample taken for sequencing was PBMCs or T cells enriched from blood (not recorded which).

The CDR3 sequence: CASRPGQGSSYNTEAFF. The CDR3 bases are TGTGCCAGCAGGCCGGGACAGGGGTCTTCTTATAACACTGAAGCTTTCTTT. V is TRBV3-1 (or the pseudogene TRBV3-2) and J is TRBJ1-1, with 10 nucleotides matching TRBD1. This CDR3 comprises 17 residues. The J segment lost 2 bases and the V segment lost 6 bases, leaving 12 bases of the junction unmatched. The V gene's germline CDR1 is LGHDT and CDR2 YNNKEL (reference sequence).